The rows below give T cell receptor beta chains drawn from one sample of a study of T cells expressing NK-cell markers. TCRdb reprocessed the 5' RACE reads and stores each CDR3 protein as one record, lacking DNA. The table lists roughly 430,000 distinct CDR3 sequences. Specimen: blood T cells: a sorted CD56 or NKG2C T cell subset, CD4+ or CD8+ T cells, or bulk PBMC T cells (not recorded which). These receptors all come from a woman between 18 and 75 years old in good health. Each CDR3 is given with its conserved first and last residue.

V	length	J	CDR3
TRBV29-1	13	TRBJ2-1	CSVTLAVYNEQFF
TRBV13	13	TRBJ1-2	CASSLQKNYGYTF
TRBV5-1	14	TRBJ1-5	CASSLWGQDQPQHF
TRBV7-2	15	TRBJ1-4	CASSLDAATNEKLFF
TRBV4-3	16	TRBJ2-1	CASSQDVRGSYNEQFF
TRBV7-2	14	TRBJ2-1	CASRSTGGYNEQFF
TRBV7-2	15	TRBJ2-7	CASSLTSIETYEQYF
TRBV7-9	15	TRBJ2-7	CASSQIRDRPYEQYF
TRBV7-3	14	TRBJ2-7	CASSFATSGSEQYF
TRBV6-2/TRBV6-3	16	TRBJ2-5	CASNNRGRTVRETQYF
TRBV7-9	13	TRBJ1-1	CASSLTSSTEAFF
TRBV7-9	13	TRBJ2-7	CASDTAGGSEQYF
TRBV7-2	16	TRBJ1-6	CASSGGGEGYNSPLHF
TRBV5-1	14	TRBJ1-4	CASSIRGGEEKLFF
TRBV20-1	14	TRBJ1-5	CSSGTTGDSQPQHF
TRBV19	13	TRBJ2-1	CATTSGNYNEQFF
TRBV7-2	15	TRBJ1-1	CASSPGVEPNRPAFF
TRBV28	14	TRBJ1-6	CASSPPSYNSPLHF
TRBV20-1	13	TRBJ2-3	CSANGGASTTQYF
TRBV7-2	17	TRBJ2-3	CASSPAVAGARTDTQYF
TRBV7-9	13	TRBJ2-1	CASSLALAGEQFF
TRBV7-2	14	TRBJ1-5	CASSLAGGTQPQHF
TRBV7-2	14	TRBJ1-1	CASSRDRGNTEAFF
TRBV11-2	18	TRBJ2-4	CASSLKTGGFLAKNIQYF
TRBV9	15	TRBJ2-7	CASSNGQGPLYEQYF
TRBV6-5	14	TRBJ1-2	CASSSQTGDYGYTF
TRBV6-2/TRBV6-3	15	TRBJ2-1	CASSYSGATYNEQFF
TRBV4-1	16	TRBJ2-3	CASSRVLAVGPDTQYF
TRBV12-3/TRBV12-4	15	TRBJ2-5	CASTSTSGGGETQYF
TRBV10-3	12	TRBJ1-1	CAIKSGSGEAFF
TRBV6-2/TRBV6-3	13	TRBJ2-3	CAGGSGGTDTQYF
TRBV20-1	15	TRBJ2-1	CSAPTSARDYNEQFF
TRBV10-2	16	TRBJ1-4	CASSESRRAANEKLFF
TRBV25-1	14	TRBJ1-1	CASSRPAGQGEAFF
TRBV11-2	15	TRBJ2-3	CASSNGRHTTDTQYF
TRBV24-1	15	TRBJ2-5	CATSPTSGRLETQYF
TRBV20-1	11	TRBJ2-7	CSASEGGEQYF
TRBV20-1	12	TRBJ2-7	CSASPGGYEQYF
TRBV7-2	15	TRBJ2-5	CASSLAGSGQETQYF
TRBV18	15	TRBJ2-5	CASSLHQGAEETQYF
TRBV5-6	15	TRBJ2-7	CASSALAGPRDEQYF
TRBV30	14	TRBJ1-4	CAWTGQSTNEKLFF
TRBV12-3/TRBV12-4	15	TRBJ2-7	CASSSDGPRSYEQYF
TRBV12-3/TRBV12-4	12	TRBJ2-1	CASSRGGNEQFF
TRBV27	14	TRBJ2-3	CASSLSYGGDTQYF
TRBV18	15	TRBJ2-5	CASSPMWRGQETQYF